A selection of T cell receptor beta chains follows, all from one sample in a study of T-cell reconstitution after alpha-beta-depleted transplantation in children. TCRdb independently ran MiXCR on the PCR reads; one entry per CDR3 protein. The data contain about 980,000 distinct CDR3 sequences, roughly 29% of them seen just once; the ten biggest clones take up 28%. The starting material was PBMCs, mostly from graft donor cells, obtained 360 days after TCRalphabeta/CD19-depleted stem cell transplant. Receptor source: a boy under three years old who had a stem cell transplant for SCID, so the T cells may come from the graft donor. Each CDR3 is given with its conserved first and last residue. The D gene is left open where the match is weak. For some rows the clone size is stated as once, few or many, or as a class when expanded; others skip it.

. . 16 TRBJ2-1 TRBV27 CASSLGPGPTYNEQFF TGTGCCAGCAGTTTAGGTCCGGGACCTACCTACAATGAGCAGTTCTTC
few . 15 TRBJ2-7 TRBV4-3 CASSPRGNLGDEQYF TGCGCCAGCAGCCCTCGGGGAAATCTAGGGGACGAGCAGTACTTC
few . 14 TRBJ2-7 TRBV6-7 CASSYPGLTYEQYF TGTGCCAGCAGTTATCCGGGACTCACCTACGAGCAGTACTTC
many . 15 TRBJ2-5 TRBV28 CASSFGQLDQETQYF TGTGCCAGCAGTTTTGGACAGCTCGATCAAGAGACCCAGTACTTC
once TRBD1 18 TRBJ1-2 TRBV4-3 CASSQRTGTGAINYGYTF TGCGCCAGCAGCCAGCGGACCGGGACAGGGGCCATTAACTATGGCTACACCTTC
. . 14 TRBJ2-5 TRBV4-1 CASSQPGSEETQYF TGCGCCAGCAGCCAACCCGGGTCAGAAGAGACCCAGTACTTC
once . 15 TRBJ2-1 TRBV18 CASSPEQDGYNEQFF TGTGCCAGCTCACCGGAACAGGACGGATACAATGAGCAGTTCTTC
once . 15 TRBJ2-7 TRBV20-1 CSARPSFEGRYEQYF TGCAGTGCTCGTCCTAGTTTTGAGGGGCGCTACGAGCAGTACTTC
. TRBD1 15 TRBJ1-5 TRBV2 CASSEGGQGVQPQHF TGTGCCAGCAGTGAAGGGGGACAGGGCGTTCAGCCCCAGCATTTT
. TRBD2 16 TRBJ2-1 TRBV5-6 CASSLVGLAPYNEQFF TGTGCCAGCAGCTTGGTCGGACTAGCGCCCTACAATGAGCAGTTCTTC
few TRBD1 16 TRBJ2-2 TRBV4-3 CASSQVRGPSTGELFF TGCGCCAGCAGCCAAGTGAGGGGGCCCTCCACCGGGGAGCTGTTTTTT
. . 12 TRBJ1-4 TRBV29-1 CSVGELSGKLFF TGCAGCGTTGGTGAATTGTCGGGCAAACTGTTTTTT
many . 11 TRBJ2-7 TRBV29-1 CSVGEFYEQYF TGCAGCGTTGGAGAGTTCTACGAGCAGTACTTC
. TRBD1 15 TRBJ2-2 TRBV6-1 CASSSTGSYTGELFF TGTGCCAGCAGCTCGACAGGGAGCTACACCGGGGAGCTGTTTTTT
. . 16 TRBJ2-1 TRBV5-6 CASSFLDVGPKGEQFF TGTGCCAGCAGCTTTTTAGACGTAGGGCCCAAGGGCGAGCAGTTCTTC
many . 13 TRBJ2-5 TRBV10-3 CAISAEPVETQYF TGTGCCATCAGTGCGGAGCCTGTAGAGACCCAGTACTTC
few . 17 TRBJ2-6 TRBV7-8 CASSRVKRRSGANVLTF TGTGCCAGCAGCAGGGTAAAACGGCGCTCTGGGGCCAACGTCCTGACTTTC